These T cell receptor beta chains were read from a single sample in a study of T cells after yellow fever vaccination. MiXCR was run by TCRdb on the 5' RACE reads, yielding one entry per CDR3 protein. The profile covers 200,000 to 300,000 distinct CDR3 sequences, with over 6.5% appearing a single time and roughly 1% taken by the ten largest. Here the sequenced sample was CD4+ T cells sorted from PBMCs, taken on the day of the yellow fever booster vaccination. These receptors were collected from a man younger than 45 who received the YFV17D yellow fever vaccine. The CDR3 runs from the conserved cysteine through the conserved F or W. The order of the fields is V gene, CDR3 length, D gene, J gene, clone size, CDR3 protein, CDR3 DNA. A D gene is named only where the DNA matches it firmly. The size field is filled for only some rows; it gives once, few, many or a size class.

TRBV10-3	17	.	TRBJ2-7	.	CAISESLGLASSYEQYF	TGTGCCATCAGTGAGTCACTCGGGCTAGCGAGTTCCTACGAGCAGTACTTC
TRBV7-2	13	.	TRBJ2-3	many	CASSLGRAGTQYF	TGTGCCAGCAGCTTAGGGAGGGCAGGTACGCAGTATTTT
TRBV12-3/TRBV12-4	14	.	TRBJ1-1	.	CASSLHTVNTEAFF	TGTGCCAGCAGTCTCCACACAGTGAACACTGAAGCTTTCTTT
TRBV28	13	.	TRBJ1-1	many	CASSLDSYTEAFF	TGTGCCAGCAGCCTAGACTCATACACTGAAGCTTTCTTT
TRBV6-2/TRBV6-3	16	.	TRBJ2-7	many	CASSPISGTFNHEQYF	TGTGCCAGCAGTCCTATCTCCGGGACATTCAATCACGAGCAGTACTTC
TRBV7-3	16	TRBD2	TRBJ2-1	few	CASSLEGLASWNEQFF	TGTGCCAGCAGCCTAGAGGGACTAGCGAGCTGGAATGAGCAGTTCTTC
TRBV5-1	17	TRBD1	TRBJ1-1	few	CASSAGTGGPWNTEAFF	TGCGCCAGCAGCGCCGGGACAGGGGGGCCGTGGAACACTGAAGCTTTCTTT
TRBV6-1	14	.	TRBJ2-6	.	CASRVHSGANVLTF	TGTGCCAGCCGGGTACACTCTGGGGCCAACGTCCTGACTTTC
TRBV7-3	16	TRBD2	TRBJ2-3	.	CASAQTSGTGTDTQYF	TGTGCCAGCGCCCAGACTAGCGGGACGGGCACAGATACGCAGTATTTT
TRBV7-9	13	.	TRBJ2-3	many	CASSALASSIQYF	TGTGCCAGCAGCGCGCTGGCTAGCTCCATCCAGTATTTT
TRBV5-4	15	TRBD1	TRBJ2-5	.	CASSPPGTGRETQYF	TGTGCCAGCAGTCCGCCCGGGACAGGAAGAGAGACCCAGTACTTC
TRBV28	14	.	TRBJ2-1	.	CASSLVGPYNEQFF	TGTGCCAGCAGTTTAGTGGGCCCCTACAATGAGCAGTTCTTC
TRBV29-1	13	.	TRBJ2-1	many	CSRTGDSYNEQFF	TGCAGCCGTACAGGTGACTCCTACAATGAGCAGTTCTTC
TRBV5-6	13	.	TRBJ1-1	many	CASSLSRSTEAFF	TGTGCCAGCAGCTTGAGTCGGAGCACTGAAGCTTTCTTT
TRBV5-1	15	.	TRBJ2-5	few	CASSLGASAQETQYF	TGCGCCAGCAGCTTGGGGGCTAGCGCCCAAGAGACCCAGTACTTC
TRBV21-1	14	.	TRBJ2-7	.	CASSKASRTDEQYF	TGTGCCAGCAGCAAAGCGAGTAGGACAGACGAGCAGTACTTC
TRBV20-1	13	TRBD1	TRBJ2-7	many	CSATGTDSYEQYF	TGCAGTGCAACCGGGACAGACTCCTACGAGCAGTACTTC
TRBV20-1	12	.	TRBJ2-2	.	CSAIRFTGELFF	TGCAGTGCTATCCGTTTCACCGGGGAGCTGTTTTTT
TRBV20-1	12	.	TRBJ2-7	many	CSASQELREQYF	TGCAGTGCTAGTCAGGAACTACGAGAGCAGTACTTC
TRBV20-1	12	.	TRBJ2-1	few	CSASGLNNEQFF	TGCAGTGCTAGTGGCTTAAACAATGAGCAGTTCTTC
TRBV4-2	18	TRBD2	TRBJ2-7	many	CASSQESGTSGSFYEQYF	TGTGCCAGCAGCCAGGAAAGCGGGACTAGCGGGAGTTTCTACGAGCAGTACTTC
TRBV6-2/TRBV6-3	17	TRBD2	TRBJ2-7	.	CASSYSPLAGGAYEQYF	TGTGCCAGCAGTTACTCCCCACTAGCGGGAGGTGCCTACGAGCAGTACTTC
TRBV4-1	15	TRBD1	TRBJ1-4	many	CASSPRQGEGEKLFF	TGCGCCAGCAGCCCGCGACAGGGGGAGGGAGAAAAACTGTTTTTT
TRBV5-6	16	TRBD2	TRBJ2-7	.	CASSLVGLAEVYEQYF	TGTGCCAGCAGCTTGGTTGGACTAGCGGAAGTATACGAGCAGTACTTC
TRBV20-1	11	.	TRBJ2-3	many	CSATLPDTQYF	TGCAGTGCTACCCTTCCAGATACGCAGTATTTT
TRBV10-3	14	TRBD2	TRBJ2-7	.	CAISDSGRVAKQYF	TGTGCCATCAGTGATAGCGGGAGGGTTGCCAAGCAGTACTTC
TRBV20-1	17	.	TRBJ2-6	.	CCASARQGSSGANVLTF	TGCTGTGCTAGTGCTCGACAAGGGAGCTCTGGGGCCAACGTCCTGACTTTC
TRBV6-5	17	TRBD1	TRBJ2-1	many	CASSYLGTGVNYNEQFF	TGTGCCAGCAGTTACCTTGGGACAGGGGTTAACTACAATGAGCAGTTCTTC
TRBV5-1	17	.	TRBJ2-1	few	CASIPGSASSAYNEQFF	TGCGCCAGCATCCCCGGATCGGCTAGCAGCGCCTACAATGAGCAGTTCTTC
TRBV3-1	17	TRBD1	TRBJ2-6	.	CASSRRQGAAGANVLTF	TGTGCCAGCAGCCGACGACAGGGGGCGGCTGGGGCCAACGTCCTGACTTTC
TRBV28	14	TRBD2	TRBJ2-5	few	CASSWEGHQETQYF	TGTGCCAGCAGTTGGGAGGGCCACCAAGAGACCCAGTACTTC
TRBV11-1	19	TRBD2	TRBJ2-3	many	CASSPGRWTSGESTDTQYF	TGTGCCAGCAGCCCCGGAAGATGGACTAGCGGTGAAAGCACAGATACGCAGTATTTT
TRBV20-1	13	TRBD1	TRBJ2-7	.	CSAKGQGSYEQYF	TGCAGTGCTAAGGGACAGGGGTCCTACGAGCAGTACTTC
TRBV30	16	TRBD1	TRBJ2-2	.	CAWRISGTGVIGELFF	TGTGCCTGGAGAATTTCCGGGACAGGGGTTATCGGGGAGCTGTTTTTT
TRBV7-2	16	TRBD1	TRBJ1-1	many	CASSRDRVGENTEAFF	TGTGCCAGCAGCCGGGACAGGGTGGGTGAGAACACTGAAGCTTTCTTT
TRBV16	15	.	TRBJ2-3	.	CASSQGRLCTDTQYF	TGTGCAAGCAGCCAAGGGAGGCTCTGCACAGATACGCAGTATTTT
TRBV7-8	15	TRBD1	TRBJ2-5	.	CASSFGTGREETQYF	TGTGCCAGCAGCTTTGGGACAGGGAGAGAAGAGACCCAGTACTTC
TRBV18	16	TRBD1	TRBJ2-7	many	CASSPVIGTGGGEQYF	TGTGCCAGCTCACCTGTAATAGGGACAGGGGGCGGCGAGCAGTACTTC
TRBV14	14	TRBD1	TRBJ2-3	many	CASSLDRATDTQYF	TGTGCCAGCAGCCTTGACAGGGCAACAGATACGCAGTATTTT
TRBV28	14	.	TRBJ2-3	many	CASSLSVRADTQYF	TGTGCCAGCAGTTTAAGCGTCAGGGCAGATACGCAGTATTTT
TRBV20-1	13	.	TRBJ2-2	.	CSARESPAGELFF	TGCAGTGCTAGAGAGTCTCCAGCCGGGGAGCTGTTTTTT
TRBV5-1	15	TRBD2	TRBJ2-2	many	CASSLSGKNTGELFF	TGCGCCAGCAGCTTGAGCGGGAAGAACACCGGGGAGCTGTTTTTT
TRBV20-1	15	TRBD2	TRBJ2-3	few	CSAIPGLAESDTQYF	TGCAGTGCTATACCGGGACTAGCGGAATCCGATACGCAGTATTTT
TRBV7-8	11	.	TRBJ2-7	.	CASSRVDEQYF	TGTGCCAGCAGCCGGGTGGACGAGCAGTACTTC
TRBV20-1	16	.	TRBJ2-1	few	CSARALGGGPNNEQFF	TGCAGTGCTAGAGCTTTAGGGGGGGGCCCCAACAATGAGCAGTTCTTC
TRBV7-2	14	.	TRBJ1-5	.	CASKTSGSNQPQHF	TGTGCCAGCAAAACGTCGGGGTCCAATCAGCCCCAGCATTTT
TRBV14	14	TRBD1	TRBJ1-2	.	CASSRATGGTGYTF	TGTGCCAGCAGCCGAGCGACAGGGGGTACCGGCTACACCTTC
TRBV7-8	14	.	TRBJ2-7	few	CASSPESGTGEQYF	TGTGCCAGCAGCCCGGAAAGCGGGACAGGCGAGCAGTACTTC
TRBV11-2	16	.	TRBJ2-1	many	CASIRGRGSSYNEQFF	TGTGCCAGCATCCGTGGGAGGGGGAGCTCCTACAATGAGCAGTTCTTC
TRBV2	13	TRBD2	TRBJ2-7	few	CASTREGLGEQYF	TGTGCCAGCACGCGGGAGGGCCTCGGCGAGCAGTACTTC
TRBV5-5	15	.	TRBJ1-6	many	CASSLVAGETTPLHF	TGTGCCAGCAGCTTGGTGGCAGGGGAAACGACACCCCTCCACTTT
TRBV20-1	15	.	TRBJ2-4	few	CSAYPLNHPKNIQYF	TGCAGTGCTTACCCGCTAAATCACCCCAAAAACATTCAGTACTTC
TRBV6-2/TRBV6-3	14	.	TRBJ2-7	many	CASRRLGSSYEQYF	TGTGCCAGCCGCCGGCTCGGGAGTAGCTACGAGCAGTACTTC
TRBV5-1	16	TRBD1	TRBJ2-5	many	CASSLTGTGNFETQYF	TGCGCCAGCAGCTTAACCGGGACAGGAAATTTTGAGACCCAGTACTTC
TRBV20-1	10	.	TRBJ2-5	.	CSAWGETQYF	TGCAGTGCTTGGGGGGAGACCCAGTACTTC
TRBV7-9	14	.	TRBJ2-7	few	CASSFGGQGYEQYF	TGTGCCAGCAGCTTTGGGGGACAAGGCTACGAGCAGTACTTC
TRBV7-2	13	.	TRBJ1-6	few	CASSLSGFSPLHF	TGTGCCAGCAGTCTAAGCGGGTTTTCACCCCTCCACTTT
TRBV20-1	16	.	TRBJ2-1	.	CSARDRAVQSGFEQFF	TGCAGTGCCAGAGATCGAGCGGTTCAGAGCGGCTTTGAGCAGTTCTTC
TRBV29-1	12	.	TRBJ2-1	many	CSRLDGYNEQFF	TGCAGTAGACTGGACGGTTACAATGAGCAGTTCTTC